The rows below give T cell receptor beta chains drawn from one sample of a study of T-cell reconstitution after alpha-beta-depleted transplantation in children. MiXCR, applied by TCRdb to the PCR reads, yields one record per CDR3 protein. The sample includes some 300,000 distinct CDR3 sequences, just over 7.5% of them seen just once. The sample here was peripheral blood, taken 360 days after TCRalphabeta/CD19-depleted stem cell transplant. The origin of the receptors is a female patient between 2 and 15 years old who had a stem cell transplant for Fanconi anemia, so the T cells may come from the graft donor. Both conserved end residues are part of each CDR3. D genes are given only for firm matches. Size is stated for part of the rows, as once, few or many counts, or as a class when the clone is expanded.

>TRBD1|TRBV20-1|many|TRBJ2-1
TGCAGTGCTGAAGACAGGGTTATATACAATGAGCAGTTCTTC
CSAEDRVIYNEQFF
>TRBD1|TRBV18|many|TRBJ2-3
TGTGCCAGCTCATCCTTCGGGACAGGGGGCGCAGATACGCAGTATTTT
CASSSFGTGGADTQYF
>TRBD2|TRBV5-5|many|TRBJ2-5
TGTGCCAGCAGCTTGGGGACTCCTAGCGGGAGTCGGTGGGAGACCCAGTACTTC
CASSLGTPSGSRWETQYF
>TRBD1|TRBV20-1|NA|TRBJ1-2
TGCAGTGCCAGGGACAGGTGGAATGGCTACACCTTC
CSARDRWNGYTF
>NA|TRBV2|NA|TRBJ2-5
TGTGCCAGCAGTGTCGTCTACAAAGAGACCCAGTACTTC
CASSVVYKETQYF
>NA|TRBV30|NA|TRBJ2-7
TGTGCCTGGAGTCCCAGCTCCTACGAGCAGTACTTC
CAWSPSSYEQYF
>NA|TRBV11-3|few|TRBJ2-5
TGTGCCAGCAGCCGAGGGACTCAAGGTATCCAAGAGACCCAGTACTTC
CASSRGTQGIQETQYF
>NA|TRBV15|many|TRBJ2-1
TGTGCCACCAGCACGGAGCTCTACAATGAGCAGTTCTTC
CATSTELYNEQFF
>NA|TRBV7-9|many|TRBJ2-3
TGTGCCAGCAGCTATACCACTGAAGGAGATACGCAGTATTTT
CASSYTTEGDTQYF
>NA|TRBV5-8|NA|TRBJ2-7
TGTGCCAGCAGCTTCGGTGCCGAGCAGTACTTC
CASSFGAEQYF
>TRBD2|TRBV14|few|TRBJ2-5
TGTGCCAGCAGCTATCCGGGACTACATCAAGAGACCCAGTACTTC
CASSYPGLHQETQYF
>NA|TRBV11-2|NA|TRBJ2-4
TGTGCCAGCAGCTTACAGGGGATAAACATTCAGTACTTC
CASSLQGINIQYF
>NA|TRBV28|many|TRBJ1-2
TGTGCCAGCAGTTTAGGGGGCAGGGTAGATGGCTACACCTTC
CASSLGGRVDGYTF
>NA|TRBV7-2|few|TRBJ2-7
TGTGCCAGCAGCTTAAGAACTGTATACGAGCAGTACTTC
CASSLRTVYEQYF
>NA|TRBV7-9|NA|TRBJ2-5
TGTGCCAGCAGCGGGGGGGCCAAGACCCAGTACTTC
CASSGGAKTQYF
>TRBD2|TRBV29-1|many|TRBJ2-5
TGCAGCGGAGGACTAGCGCCACAAGAGACCCAGTACTTC
CSGGLAPQETQYF
>NA|TRBV7-9|few|TRBJ1-4
TGTGCCAGCAGCTTAGATTTCCAGATTAATGAAAAACTGTTTTTT
CASSLDFQINEKLFF
>NA|TRBV11-2|many|TRBJ1-1
TGTGCCAGCAGCTTAGATCTCAGGCCTGAAGCTTTCTTT
CASSLDLRPEAFF
>NA|TRBV5-1|many|TRBJ2-3
TGCGCCAGCAGCGCCTATACAAGCACAGATACGCAGTATTTT
CASSAYTSTDTQYF
>TRBD2|TRBV12-3/TRBV12-4|many|TRBJ2-1
TGTGCCAGCAGTTTCCCTACTAGCGGGGAAGGCAATGAGCAGTTCTTC
CASSFPTSGEGNEQFF
>NA|TRBV25-1|many|TRBJ1-5
TGTGCCAGCAGTGAATACGACGGTAGATCGCCCCAGCATTTT
CASSEYDGRSPQHF